Many counts were recorded for the clone carrying this T cell receptor beta chain. Germline CDR1 is MNHNS and CDR2 is SASEGT. Trimming cost V 1 base and J 2 bases, with 9 bases left between them. The CDR3 is made up of 14 amino acids. This sample stems from a study of Graves' ophthalmopathy and Graves' hyperthyroidism. From RNA, the CDR3 regions of TCR beta chains were amplified and sequenced. In the first round, RT-PCR was carried out with HTBI primers, and a multiplex PCR formed the second round. TCRdb fed the multiplex PCR reads into MiXCR, producing one record per CDR3 protein. The table has approximately 150,000 distinct CDR3 sequences, just under 40% seen once.

Sequences were obtained from peripheral blood. This receptor was obtained from a man aged 25-45 years with Graves' ophthalmopathy. The chain employs TRBV6-1 and TRBJ2-7; D not certain. The CDR3 region is CASSEEAGPYEQYF. The CDR3 DNA follows: TGTGCCAGCAGTGAAGAGGCCGGCCCCTACGAGCAGTACTTC.